This T cell receptor beta chain was retrieved from a study of Ad26.COV2.S vaccination and SARS-CoV-2 variants. At the level of the study: Enrollment placed the donor in the COV1001 Ad26.COV2.S trial arm.

Between the trimmed V and J ends, which lost 1 base and 2 bases, there was a span of 12 bases. Germline V CDR1 and CDR2: LGHDT, YNNKEL (reference sequence). The CDR3 is 15 amino acids. Treatment here: about 20 received Ad26.COV2.S at low or high dose, single or two shots; a few received placebo; per-sample allocation not given. On day 63 after the first injection, vaccine and placebo recipients gave samples. Boston supplied an adult donor aged 18-55 years. The repertoire was sequenced with immunoSEQ multiplex PCR; TCRdb's copy has only in-frame clones and lacks some. Of roughly 400,000 clones listed, 75% to 90% are singletons.

The TCR originated in a person between 18 and 65 years old who received the Ad26.COV2.S COVID-19 vaccine or a placebo. This sample comprised peripheral blood, obtained in a trial of Ad26.COV2.S vaccine versus placebo. V gene TRBV3-1 (or the pseudogene TRBV3-2) combines with J gene TRBJ2-7; D is perhaps TRBD1 or TRBD2 (7 bases each). CDR3 nucleotides: TGTGCCAGCAGCCAAGGCGCAGGGGGGGCCTACGAGCAGTACTTC. Translation: CASSQGAGGAYEQYF.